This is a list of T cell receptor beta chains from one sample in a study of shared T cell receptors in the human thymus. Sequenced by immunoSEQ multiplex PCR; TCRdb stores in-frame clones only, minus some. This table holds 650,000 to 950,000 clones, 70% to 90% found once. These data were also filed under a second study, of human thymus T cells.

Material for sequencing was thymocytes. The receptors stem from a girl less than two years old with a congenital heart defect. The CDR3 runs from the conserved cysteine through the conserved F or W. The order of the fields is clone size, D gene, V gene, J gene, CDR3 DNA, CDR3 protein. The D gene is left open where the match is weak. Clone size is given for some rows only: seen once, a few or many times, or a class if the clone is expanded.

>.|.|TRBV14|TRBJ1-1
TGTGCCAGCAGCCAAGGACTTAAGAACACTGAAGCTTTCTTT
CASSQGLKNTEAFF
>.|TRBD2|TRBV12-5|TRBJ2-3
TGTGCTAGTGGTTTGGCCCTACCCCCAGCGGGAGGGTTATCGGATACGCAGTATTTT
CASGLALPPAGGLSDTQYF
>.|.|TRBV5-1|TRBJ1-1
TGCGCCAGCAGCTTGGGGACAGAGGCTAACCTCCTAGCCAACACTGAAGCTTTCTTT
CASSLGTEANLLANTEAFF
>.|.|TRBV27|TRBJ1-6
TGTGCCAGCAGTTTATCCCCGGGGATGTATAATTCACCCCTCCACTTT
CASSLSPGMYNSPLHF
>once|.|TRBV6-4|TRBJ2-1
TGTGCCAGCAGTGAACCTGACAGGCCGCTAATCTACAATGAGCAGTTCTTC
CASSEPDRPLIYNEQFF
>.|.|TRBV4-1|TRBJ1-2
TGCGCCAGCAGCCAGGGGTTCAGGGGCGCCCTCGACGGCTACACCTTC
CASSQGFRGALDGYTF
>.|.|TRBV20-1|TRBJ2-1
TGCAGTGCCCACGGGATCGATGAGCAGTTCTTC
CSAHGIDEQFF
>.|.|TRBV7-9|TRBJ1-1
TGTGCCAGCAGCTTAGCCACCCGGCGACAAAGGAACACTGAAGCTTTCTTT
CASSLATRRQRNTEAFF
>few|.|TRBV2|TRBJ1-6
TGTGCCAGCAGTTCAGGGGTCGGAAATTCACCCCTCCACTTT
CASSSGVGNSPLHF
>.|.|TRBV2|TRBJ1-6
TGTGCCAGCAGTGACCCAGGGCCAAACTCCTATAATTCACCCCTCCACTTT
CASSDPGPNSYNSPLHF
>.|TRBD1|TRBV9|TRBJ1-1
TGTGCCAGCAGCGTGACAGGGGGCAACACTGAAGCTTTCTTT
CASSVTGGNTEAFF
>.|.|TRBV4-1|TRBJ1-5
TGCGCCAGCAGCCGGGGGCTGAATAATCAGCCCCAGCATTTT
CASSRGLNNQPQHF
>.|TRBD2|TRBV9|TRBJ2-3
TGTGCCAGCAGGGGGGAGGGAGTAACCCGTCGGTATTTT
CASRGEGVTRRYF
>.|TRBD2|TRBV11-2|TRBJ2-3
TGTGCCAGCAGCTTTTGTAACGAAGCGGGGGGAACAGATACGCAGTATTTT
CASSFCNEAGGTDTQYF